This TCR beta chain was identified in a study of blood T cell repertoires in COVID-19. Study background: Nucleic acid was either cDNA or gDNA, and it came from T cells, B-cell-depleted T cells, or PBMCs.

This CDR3 is built from 16 residues. Germline assignment: CDR1 SNHLY and CDR2 FYNNEI. V shed 2 bases and J 5 bases; nucleotides not matched to a gene: 5. Original handling: Counts of nucleated cells, estimated from reference gene primer amplification, were obtained. Here immunoSEQ multiplex PCR was the method, and the copy in TCRdb shows in-frame clones only, minus some. V and J calls and clone size follow that table, whereas D and trimming were derived from the DNA. The sample includes 50,000 to 60,000 clones, approximately 83% of them seen just once. This TCR was sampled from a man between 65 and 80 years old with active COVID-19. Sample: peripheral blood. The chain recombines TRBV2 with TRBJ1-6; 8 bases map to TRBD1. The CDR3 region is CASSERETGDNSPLHF. In nucleotides, the CDR3 is TGTGCCAGCAGTGAACGGGAGACAGGGGATAATTCACCCCTCCACTTT.